This section outlines one T cell receptor (beta chain) sequence together with its context. What it recognizes is unknown. The data originate from a study of shared clonotypes between healthy human individuals. Overall study results and limits: Between a handful of donors, naive CD4 clonotypes were shared at a level of around 4.8%. Non-shared clonotypes had lower generation probabilities than clonotypes shared by all four sorted-subset donors.

The donors were all Caucasian adults (living in Nashville, Tennessee). A CD45RA+ naive subset and a CD45RA-negative memory subset were split from CD4+ cells. Sequencing used immunoSEQ multiplex PCR; TCRdb keeps in-frame clones, though not all of them. The table shows 2 million to 2.5 million clones, with 85% to 95% occurring only once. The TCR originated in a man aged 18 to 30 in good health. Some clones in this sample may be carry-over from other donors' samples. The sample was naive CD4+ T cells from PBMCs. The subset denotes: CD45RA+ positively selected.

CDR3 residues: CASRAPSGSYNEQFF. The CDR3 coding sequence is TGCGCCAGCCGGGCGCCCAGTGGCTCCTACAATGAGCAGTTCTTC. V and J are TRBV5-1 and TRBJ2-1; no reliable D call. The ends were cut back, 7 bases at V and 0 bases at J, with 14 bases in the middle. Germline CDR1 and CDR2: SGHRS and YFSETQ. The CDR3 sequence is 15 residues long.